The TCR beta chain under discussion was sequenced for a study of blood T cell repertoires in COVID-19. In the study overall: Sites in the United States, Italy and Spain provided acute and convalescent COVID-19 samples. The cDNA or gDNA used as material had been derived from T cells, B-cell-depleted T cells, or PBMCs.

Original methodology: Nucleated cell counts were estimated from reference gene primer amplification. Profiled with immunoSEQ multiplex PCR; TCRdb holds only in-frame clones, not every one. The V and J calls and clone size are taken from that table; D and trimming were inferred from the DNA. The table has more than 85,000 clones, roughly 88% seen once. The specimen was peripheral blood. This sequence originates from an elderly woman with active or convalescent COVID-19.

The CDR3: CASSIPGLAGDEQYF. Here the CDR3 DNA reads TGTGCCAGTAGTATACCGGGACTAGCGGGAGACGAGCAGTACTTC. J is TRBJ2-7 and V is TRBV19; 14 bases map to TRBD2. With V trimmed by 2 bases and J by 5 bases, 2 bases remained unmatched. Germline CDR1 reads LNHDA; CDR2 reads SQIVND (reference sequence). This CDR3 is 15 amino acids long.